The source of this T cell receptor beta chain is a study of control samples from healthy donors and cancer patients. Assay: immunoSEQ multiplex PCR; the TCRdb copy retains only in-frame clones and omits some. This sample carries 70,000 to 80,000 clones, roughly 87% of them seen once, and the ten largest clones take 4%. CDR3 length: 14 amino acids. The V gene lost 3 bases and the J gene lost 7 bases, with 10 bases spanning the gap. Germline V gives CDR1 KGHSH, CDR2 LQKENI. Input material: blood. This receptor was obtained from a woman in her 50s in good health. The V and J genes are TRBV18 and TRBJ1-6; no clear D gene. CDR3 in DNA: TGTGCCAGCTCACCGGGAGGGCTGAATTCACCCCTCCACTTT. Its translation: CASSPGGLNSPLHF.